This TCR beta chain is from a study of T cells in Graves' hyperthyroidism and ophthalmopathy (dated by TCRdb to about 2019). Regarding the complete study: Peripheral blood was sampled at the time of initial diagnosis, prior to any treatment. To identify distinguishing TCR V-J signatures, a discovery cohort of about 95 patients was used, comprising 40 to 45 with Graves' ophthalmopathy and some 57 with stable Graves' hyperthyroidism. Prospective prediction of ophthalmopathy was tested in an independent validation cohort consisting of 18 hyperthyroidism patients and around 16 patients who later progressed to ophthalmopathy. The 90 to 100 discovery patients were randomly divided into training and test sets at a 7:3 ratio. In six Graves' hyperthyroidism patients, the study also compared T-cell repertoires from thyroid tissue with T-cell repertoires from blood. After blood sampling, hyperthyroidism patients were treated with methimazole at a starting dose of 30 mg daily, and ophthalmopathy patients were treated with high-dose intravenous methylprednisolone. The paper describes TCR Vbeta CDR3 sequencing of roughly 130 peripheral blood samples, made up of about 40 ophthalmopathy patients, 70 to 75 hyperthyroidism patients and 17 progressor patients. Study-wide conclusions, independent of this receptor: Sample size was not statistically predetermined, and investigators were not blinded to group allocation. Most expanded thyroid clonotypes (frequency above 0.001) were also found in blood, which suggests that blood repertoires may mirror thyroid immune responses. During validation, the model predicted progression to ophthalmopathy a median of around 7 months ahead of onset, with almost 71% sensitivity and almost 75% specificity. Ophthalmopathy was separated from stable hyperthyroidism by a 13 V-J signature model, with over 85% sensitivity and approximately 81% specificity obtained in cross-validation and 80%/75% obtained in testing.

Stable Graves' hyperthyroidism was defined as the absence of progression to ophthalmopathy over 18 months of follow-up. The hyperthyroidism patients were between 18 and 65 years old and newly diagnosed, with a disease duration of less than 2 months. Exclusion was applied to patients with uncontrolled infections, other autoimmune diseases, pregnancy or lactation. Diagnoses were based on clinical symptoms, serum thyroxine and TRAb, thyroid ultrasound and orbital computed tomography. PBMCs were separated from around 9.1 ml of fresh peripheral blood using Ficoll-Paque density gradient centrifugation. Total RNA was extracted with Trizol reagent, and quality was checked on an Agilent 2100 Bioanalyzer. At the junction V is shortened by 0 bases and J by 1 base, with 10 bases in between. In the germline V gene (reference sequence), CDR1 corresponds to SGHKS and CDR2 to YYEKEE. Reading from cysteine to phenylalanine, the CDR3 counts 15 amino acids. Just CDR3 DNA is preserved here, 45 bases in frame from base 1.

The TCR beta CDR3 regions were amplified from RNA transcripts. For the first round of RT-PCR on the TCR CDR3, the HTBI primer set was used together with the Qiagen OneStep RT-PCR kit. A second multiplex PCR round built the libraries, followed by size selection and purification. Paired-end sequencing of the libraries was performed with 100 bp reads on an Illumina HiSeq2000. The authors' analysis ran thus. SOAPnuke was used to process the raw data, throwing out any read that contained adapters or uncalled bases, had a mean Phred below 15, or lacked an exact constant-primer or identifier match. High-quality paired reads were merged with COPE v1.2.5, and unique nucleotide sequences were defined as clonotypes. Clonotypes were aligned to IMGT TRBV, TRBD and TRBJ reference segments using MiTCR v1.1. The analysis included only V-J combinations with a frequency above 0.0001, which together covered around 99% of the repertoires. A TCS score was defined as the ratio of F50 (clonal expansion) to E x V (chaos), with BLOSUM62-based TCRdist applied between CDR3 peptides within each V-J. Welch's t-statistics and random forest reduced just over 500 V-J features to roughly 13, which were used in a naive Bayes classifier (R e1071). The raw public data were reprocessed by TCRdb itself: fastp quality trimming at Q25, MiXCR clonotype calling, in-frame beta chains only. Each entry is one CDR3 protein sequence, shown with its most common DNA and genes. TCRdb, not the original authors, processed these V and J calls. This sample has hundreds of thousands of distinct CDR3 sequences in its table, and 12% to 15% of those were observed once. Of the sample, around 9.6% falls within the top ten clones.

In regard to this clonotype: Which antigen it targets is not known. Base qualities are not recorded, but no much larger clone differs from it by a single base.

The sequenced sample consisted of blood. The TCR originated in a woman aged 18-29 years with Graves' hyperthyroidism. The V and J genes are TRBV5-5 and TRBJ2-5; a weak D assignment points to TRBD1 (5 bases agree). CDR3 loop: CASSLDGRAQETQYF. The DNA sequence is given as TGTGCCAGCAGCTTGGATGGCAGGGCCCAAGAGACCCAGTACTTC.